A selection of T cell receptor beta chains follows, all from one sample in a study of shared clonotypes between healthy human individuals. This table comes from immunoSEQ multiplex PCR, and its TCRdb copy is limited to in-frame clones, with some not included. The sample shows about 2 million clones, approximately 94% of them seen only once. Sample: naive CD8+ T cells sorted from blood. The receptors here all came from a man between 18 and 29 years old in good health. CDR3s include the opening cysteine and the closing phenylalanine or tryptophan. Each record gives: clone size, J gene, V gene, D gene, CDR3 protein, CDR3 DNA. The D gene is left open where the match is weak. Clone size is stated in some rows and not others, as once, few, many or a class when expanded.

>-|TRBJ1-1|TRBV19|-
CASSMIGENTEAFF
TGTGCCAGTAGTATGATCGGAGAGAACACTGAAGCTTTCTTT
>-|TRBJ1-1|TRBV30|-
CAWSIGKGTEAFF
TGTGCCTGGAGCATAGGGAAGGGCACTGAAGCTTTCTTT
>few|TRBJ1-2|TRBV6-1|TRBD1
CASSEARTGTYGYTF
TGTGCCAGCAGTGAAGCACGGACAGGGACCTATGGCTACACCTTC
>-|TRBJ2-3|TRBV7-9|TRBD2
CASSPHSGITDTQYF
TGTGCCAGCAGCCCCCATAGCGGGATCACAGATACGCAGTATTTT
>-|TRBJ1-6|TRBV15|-
CATSRTGSSYNSPLHF
TGTGCCACCAGCAGAACAGGGAGCTCCTATAATTCACCCCTCCACTTT
>-|TRBJ2-3|TRBV7-8|-
CASSWVGESTDTQYF
TGTGCCAGCAGCTGGGTGGGGGAAAGCACAGATACGCAGTATTTT
>-|TRBJ2-5|TRBV10-3|-
CAIGFETQYF
TGTGCCATCGGGTTCGAGACCCAGTACTTC
>-|TRBJ1-1|TRBV27|-
CASSFFENTEAFF
TGTGCCAGCAGTTTTTTTGAGAACACTGAAGCTTTCTTT
>-|TRBJ2-5|TRBV2|TRBD2
CASSDRDYTQETQYF
TGTGCCAGCAGTGATAGGGACTATACTCAAGAGACCCAGTACTTC
>-|TRBJ2-4|TRBV11-2|-
CASSLAPPGTTAHIQYF
TGTGCCAGCAGTCTGGCACCCCCCGGGACAACTGCTCACATTCAGTACTTC
>-|TRBJ1-2|TRBV11-2|-
CASSNPTAYYGYTF
TGTGCCAGCAGCAACCCGACAGCGTACTATGGCTACACCTTC
>-|TRBJ1-1|TRBV30|TRBD1
CAWSVPGGPNTEAFF
TGTGCCTGGAGTGTACCAGGGGGCCCGAACACTGAAGCTTTCTTT
>-|TRBJ1-4|TRBV29-1|-
CSVEGREDEKLFF
TGCAGCGTTGAAGGCAGGGAAGATGAAAAACTGTTTTTT
>-|TRBJ2-7|TRBV4-1|-
CASSLTGTPVGEQYF
TGCGCCAGCAGCCTGACCGGGACCCCGGTCGGGGAGCAGTACTTC
>-|TRBJ1-4|TRBV4-1|-
CASSQEVGTPNEKLFF
TGCGCCAGCAGCCAAGAGGTCGGGACACCCAATGAAAAACTGTTTTTT
>-|TRBJ1-1|TRBV7-9|-
CASSRDENIRVEAFF
TGTGCCAGCAGCCGGGACGAAAATATTAGAGTGGAGGCTTTCTTT
>-|TRBJ2-7|TRBV7-8|-
CASSFGGVGFEQYF
TGTGCCAGCAGCTTTGGTGGGGTGGGGTTCGAGCAGTACTTC
>many|TRBJ1-6|TRBV27|TRBD1
CASSSDRGISPLHF
TGTGCCAGCAGTTCTGACAGGGGGATTTCACCCCTCCACTTT
>-|TRBJ2-5|TRBV6-5|TRBD2
CASSYTGGIQETQYF
TGTGCCAGCAGTTACACGGGAGGCATCCAAGAGACCCAGTACTTC
>once|TRBJ1-1|TRBV4-1|-
CASSQDVGLLNTEAFF
TGCGCCAGCAGCCAAGATGTCGGACTCTTGAACACTGAAGCTTTCTTT
>-|TRBJ2-7|TRBV4-3|-
CASSQEYRFHEQYF
TGCGCCAGCAGCCAAGAATACAGGTTCCACGAGCAGTACTTC
>-|TRBJ1-2|TRBV7-2|TRBD1
CASSVDREYYGYTF
TGTGCCAGCAGCGTGGACAGGGAGTACTATGGCTACACCTTC
>once|TRBJ2-1|TRBV10-3|-
CAISPTGTSAGNEQFF
TGTGCCATCAGTCCAACCGGGACTTCAGCAGGCAATGAGCAGTTCTTC
>-|TRBJ2-7|TRBV6-5|-
CASRPGAGSSYEQYF
TGTGCCAGCAGACCCGGGGCAGGGAGCTCCTACGAGCAGTACTTC
>-|TRBJ2-5|TRBV5-6|-
CASSPPSAETQYF
TGTGCCAGCAGCCCCCCGTCGGCAGAGACCCAGTACTTC
>-|TRBJ2-2|TRBV27|-
CASSFSAGGSNTGELFF
TGTGCCAGCAGTTTTTCCGCAGGGGGGTCGAACACCGGGGAGCTGTTTTTT